The 27 T cell receptor beta chains presented below share a single source sample, sequenced in a study of beta chain features in type 1 diabetes. Broader study findings: TCRB CDR3s were moderately but significantly shorter in Type 1 diabetes patients in all four CD4+ subsets.

Investigators reverse transcribed all isolated RNA, so they sequenced expressed TCRB transcripts. The table came from immunoSEQ multiplex PCR; TCRdb's copy has only in-frame clones and leaves some out. This table has 250,000 or so clones, roughly 22% appearing once. No antigen is known for these receptors. The sequenced sample was naive CD4+ T cells from blood. These receptors were obtained from a woman between 35 and 50 years old with type 1 diabetes.

A note on this clone: The junction departs from the called germline gene at one end, perhaps through a read error. This sample also contains other DNA sequences that code for the same CDR3. The rearrangement joins TRBV5-4 to TRBJ2-2, with TRBD1 matching 8 bases. The CDR3 consists of 15 residues. Germline CDR1 is SGHNT and CDR2 is YYREEE (reference sequence). DNA of the CDR3: TGTGCCAGCAGCCTAGGACAGGGAAACACCGGTGAGCTGTTTTTT. The encoded protein is CASSLGQGNTGELFF.

V usage is TRBV19 and J usage is TRBJ1-5; no reliable D call. V lost 7 bases and J lost 0, with 7 bases in between. There are 13 residues in the CDR3. Germline V gene sequence: CDR1 LNHDA, CDR2 SQIVND (reference sequence). For the CDR3, the DNA is TGTGCCAGTACCCCTTATAGCAATCAGCCCCAGCATTTT. Its translation is CASTPYSNQPQHF.

The chain joins TRBV6-5 to TRBJ1-4; D call uncertain. Germline-derived CDR1 and CDR2 are MNHEY and SVGAGI. The CDR3 spans 13 residues. V was cut by 4 bases and J by 7 bases, with 10 bases left in between. In DNA, the CDR3 is TGTGCCAGCAGTTTGGCGGCGTTTGAAAAACTGTTTTTT. Translating it yields CASSLAAFEKLFF.

The J gene is TRBJ1-1, the V gene TRBV10-3, with D perhaps TRBD1 (6 bases). The V end lost 10 bases, the J end lost 0 bases, and 12 bases lay between the germline ends. From germline, CDR1 is ENHRY and CDR2 SYGVKD. This CDR3 region has 13 residues. The CDR3 DNA reads TGTGCCACCCTCGGACAGTTGAACACTGAAGCTTTCTTT. Translating it yields CATLGQLNTEAFF.

This chain links TRBV5-1 with TRBJ1-5; D not certain. The CDR3 totals 14 residues. The germline CDR1 and CDR2 sequences are SGHRS and YFSETQ. Trimming pared 2 bases from V and 7 bases from J, leaving 13 bases between. In DNA form, the CDR3 reads TGCGCCAGCAGCTTCGGAGGTACCGGGCAGCCCCAGCATTTT. Amino acid sequence: CASSFGGTGQPQHF.

A few counts support this clone. This chain joins TRBV28 and TRBJ2-2; D possibly corresponds to TRBD1 (5 bases). CDR1 MDHEN and CDR2 SYDVKM come from the germline V gene. The length of the CDR3 is 14 residues. The ends were cut back, 2 bases at V and 7 bases at J, with 11 bases in the middle. CDR3 residues: CASSLPQGSGELFF. In DNA, the CDR3 is TGTGCCAGCAGTTTACCCCAGGGAAGCGGGGAGCTGTTTTTT.

This clone was picked up a small number of times. V usage is TRBV9 and J usage is TRBJ1-1, with D perhaps matching TRBD1 (6 bases). The CDR3 consists of 17 residues. V lost 0 bases and J lost 4, with 19 bases in between. CDR1 and CDR2 (germline): SGDLS, YYNGEE. The CDR3 sequence is CASSVVDGGATGTEAFF. The CDR3 nucleotides read TGTGCCAGCAGCGTAGTAGATGGGGGGGCGACGGGCACTGAAGCTTTCTTT. Looking up the rest from reference TRBV9 and TRBJ1-1 gives the full variable domain: DSGVTQTPKHLITATGQRVTLRCSPRSGDLSVYWYQQSLDQGLQFLIQYYNGEERAKGNILERFSAQQFPDLHSELNLSSLELGDSALYFCASSVVDGGATGTEAFFGQGTRLTVV.

This chain uses TRBV28 with TRBJ2-1; weak D call: TRBD2 (5 bases). Trimming removed 3 bases from V and 7 bases from J, with 13 bases in between. CDR1 is MDHEN and CDR2 is SYDVKM in the germline V gene. This CDR3 spans 14 amino acids. The CDR3 bases are TGTGCCAGCAGTTTGAGGGCCCCTTGGAATGAGCAGTTCTTC. It encodes CASSLRAPWNEQFF.

The chain has TRBV30 and TRBJ2-3; unclear D gene. The germline gives CDR1 GTSNPN, CDR2 SVGIG (reference sequence). Trimming took off 2 bases at V and 0 bases at J, with 3 bases between the two ends. The CDR3 sequence is 12 residues long. CDR3: CAWSYSTDTQYF. The DNA of the CDR3 is TGTGCCTGGAGTTATAGCACAGATACGCAGTATTTT. The entire variable domain, with the rest obtained from reference TRBV30 and TRBJ2-3, is as follows: SQTIHQWPATLVQPVGSPLSLECTVEGTSNPNLYWYRQAAGRGLQLLFYSVGIGQISSEVPQNLSASRPQDRQFILSSKKLLLSDSGFYLCAWSYSTDTQYFGPGTRLTVL.

This clone has only one observation. The chain is built from TRBV7-3 and TRBJ2-2; D might be TRBD1 (6 bases). Looked up from germline, CDR1 is SGHTA and CDR2 is FQGTGA. Trimming removed 5 bases at V and 8 bases at J, with 9 bases between. The CDR3 loop spans 12 amino acids. DNA of the CDR3: TGTGCCAGCAGCCCAGGACAGGGGGAGCTGTTTTTT. It is translated as CASSPGQGELFF.

This chain's CDR3 is CASSLRVEAFF. In DNA, the CDR3 is TGTGCCAGCAGTTTAAGAGTTGAAGCTTTCTTT. J is TRBJ1-1 and V is TRBV28, with D uncertain. The CDR3 runs to 11 residues. CDR1 MDHEN and CDR2 SYDVKM come from the germline V gene. Trimming took 2 bases from V and 7 from J, leaving 5 bases between them.

The chain joins TRBV5-1 to TRBJ2-7; no clear D gene. Germline CDR1 is SGHRS and CDR2 is YFSETQ. V shed 0 bases and J shed 2 bases, with 6 bases lying between them. This CDR3 region has 13 residues. In nucleotides, the CDR3 is TGCGCCAGCAGCTTGGTTTCCGCCTACGAGCAGTACTTC. It codes for CASSLVSAYEQYF.

The chain couples TRBV11-1 to TRBJ2-7, with a tentative D call TRBD1 (5 bases). The CDR3 totals 14 residues. Per the germline V gene, CDR1 is SGHAT and CDR2 is FQDESV (reference sequence). V dropped 3 bases and J dropped 7 bases, with 16 bases sitting between them. The CDR3 nucleotides read TGTGCCAGCAGCTTTTCTCAGGGCCTGAGGGAGCAGTACTTC. It translates to CASSFSQGLREQYF.

The chain's CDR3 is CSVEGGREEAFF. CDR3 DNA: TGCAGCGTTGAAGGCGGGAGGGAGGAAGCTTTCTTT. V and J are TRBV29-1 and TRBJ1-1; D unclear. The CDR3 has 12 amino acids. Germline V gives CDR1 SQVTM, CDR2 ANQGSEA. The V and J ends lost 1 base and 8 bases respectively, with 11 bases between them.

This clone showed up just a few times. The rearrangement uses TRBV13 and TRBJ2-1; D is possibly TRBD1 (5 bases). CDR1 is PRHDT and CDR2 is FYEKMQ in the germline V gene (reference sequence). This CDR3 contains 14 residues. V dropped 5 bases and J dropped 4 bases, with 12 bases sitting between them. The chain's CDR3 is CASSKRQFYNEQFF. CDR3 nucleotide sequence: TGTGCCAGCAGCAAACGACAGTTTTACAATGAGCAGTTCTTC.

This clone has just a few counts. The chain uses TRBV4-2 and TRBJ2-1; 15 nucleotides match TRBD2. Losses at the gene ends were 1 base for V and 5 bases for J; bases not matched to a gene: 3. The CDR3 contains 17 residues. Germline V CDR1 and CDR2: LGHNA, YNFKEQ. Here the CDR3 reads CASSQGGLAGGNNEQFF. The CDR3 nucleotides read TGTGCCAGCAGCCAAGGAGGACTAGCGGGGGGGAACAATGAGCAGTTCTTC.

The chain combines TRBV6-5 with TRBJ2-3; D is ambiguous. The V and J ends lost 7 bases and 1 base respectively, with 9 bases between them. Per germline, CDR1 MNHEY and CDR2 SVGAGI. The CDR3 has 13 residues. The CDR3 sequence is CASTVAGTDTQYF. The CDR3 region has the DNA TGTGCCAGCACGGTAGCAGGCACAGATACGCAGTATTTT.

This clone has a handful of counts. The chain combines TRBV19 with TRBJ1-1; D call uncertain. Germline V gene sequence: CDR1 LNHDA, CDR2 SQIVND (reference sequence). This CDR3 region has 13 residues. The V and J ends lost 3 bases and 3 bases respectively, with 8 bases between them. DNA for the CDR3: TGTGCCAGTAGTATGTCGGGATACACTGAAGCTTTCTTT. Its translation is CASSMSGYTEAFF.

This clone was counted a single time. The rearrangement links TRBV15 to TRBJ2-1; 7 bases fit TRBD2. This CDR3 comprises 17 residues. Germline V gene data show CDR1 as LNHNV and CDR2 as YYDKDF (reference sequence). V dropped 0 bases and J dropped 4; count of bases not matched to a gene: 9. The CDR3 loop is CATSRDRRASGYNEQFF. The DNA of the CDR3 is TGTGCCACCAGCAGAGATAGGAGGGCTAGCGGTTACAATGAGCAGTTCTTC.

The V gene is TRBV29-1, the J gene TRBJ1-1; TRBD1 agrees at 7 bases. Germline CDR1 and CDR2: SQVTM and ANQGSEA. This CDR3 region has 13 residues. The ends lost 3 bases at V and 11 bases at J; junction bases unmatched: 12. This CDR3 is CSVDLTGVGSAFF. As DNA, the CDR3 is TGCAGCGTTGACCTCACAGGGGTAGGGTCTGCTTTCTTT.

This clone has only a few counts. The chain has TRBV29-1 and TRBJ2-1; TRBD1 aligns across 8 bases. CDR1 is SQVTM and CDR2 is ANQGSEA in the germline V gene. The CDR3 loop spans 12 amino acids. Trimming removed 4 bases from V and 10 bases from J; junction bases left unmatched: 6. CDR3 loop: CSVGDRGWEQFF. The CDR3 DNA reads TGCAGCGTTGGCGACAGGGGATGGGAGCAGTTCTTC.

This clone was seen a few times. The genes are TRBV30 and TRBJ1-4; D uncertain. From germline, CDR1 is GTSNPN and CDR2 SVGIG (reference sequence). The CDR3 extends over 12 amino acids. Trimming removed 2 bases from V and 5 bases from J, with 6 bases in between. The CDR3 sequence is CAWSRGNEKLFF. The CDR3 nucleotides are TGTGCCTGGAGTCGCGGGAATGAAAAACTGTTTTTT.

This clone has more than one count but fewer than ten. The chain recombines TRBV7-2 with TRBJ2-1; TRBD1 might be the D (6 bases). V shed 1 base and J shed 9 bases, with 13 bases lying between them. This CDR3 comprises 14 residues. Germline V gene lookup returns CDR1 SGHTA and CDR2 FQGNSA. The CDR3 region is CASSLVQGGGEQFF. In DNA form, the CDR3 reads TGTGCCAGCAGCTTAGTACAGGGCGGAGGTGAGCAGTTCTTC.

The CDR3 loop reads CASSPFAGGNYNEQFF. In nucleotides, the CDR3 is TGTGCCAGCAGTCCTTTTGCGGGAGGCAACTACAATGAGCAGTTCTTC. The chain has TRBV28 and TRBJ2-1; 8 bases are shared with TRBD2. The CDR3 spans 16 residues. The V and J ends lost 5 bases and 3 bases, in that order; junction bases with no gene match: 9. The germline CDR1 and CDR2 sequences are MDHEN and SYDVKM.

A few counts support this clone. As DNA, the CDR3 is TGTGCCAGCAGCTTAGTTGATAGAGATCCTTTCTTT. Translation gives CASSLVDRDPFF. The V call is TRBV7-2, the J call TRBJ1-1; no firm D call. Trimming pared 1 base from V and 12 bases from J, leaving 12 bases between. The CDR3 length is 12 residues. The germline V gene encodes CDR1 SGHTA and CDR2 FQGNSA.

V gene TRBV7-9 combines with J gene TRBJ2-3; 8 nucleotides align to TRBD2. The V segment lost 7 bases and the J segment 4 bases; nucleotides outside the gene matches: 13. The CDR3 runs 16 residues. From germline, CDR1 is SEHNR and CDR2 FQNEAQ (reference sequence). CDR3 region: CASKTEIAGSADTQYF. CDR3 coding DNA: TGTGCCAGCAAAACGGAGATAGCGGGATCGGCAGATACGCAGTATTTT.

The chain joins TRBV5-1 to TRBJ1-3; 7 bases fit TRBD1. CDR1 and CDR2 from the germline V gene are SGHRS and YFSETQ. V was clipped by 0 bases and J by 7 bases; unmatched bases: 7. The CDR3 loop spans 15 amino acids. The CDR3 sequence: CASSLDADRANTIYF. The CDR3 DNA reads TGCGCCAGCAGCTTGGACGCCGACAGGGCGAACACCATATATTTT.